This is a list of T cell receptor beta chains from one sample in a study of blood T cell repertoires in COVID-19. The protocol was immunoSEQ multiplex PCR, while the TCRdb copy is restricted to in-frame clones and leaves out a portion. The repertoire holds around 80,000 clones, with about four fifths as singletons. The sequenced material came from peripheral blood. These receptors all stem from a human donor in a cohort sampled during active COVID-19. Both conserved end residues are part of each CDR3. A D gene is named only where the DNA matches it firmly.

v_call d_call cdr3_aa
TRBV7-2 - CASSLGQGSPYEQYF
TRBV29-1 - CSVEVAGFNYGYTF
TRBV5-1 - CASSLDVRRASNEQFF
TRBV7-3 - CASSSSSYNEQFF
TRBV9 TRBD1 CASSPTKGTGSEKLFF
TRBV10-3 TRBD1 CAIRGQVLNGYTF
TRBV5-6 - CASSLRHGYGYTF
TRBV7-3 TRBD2 CASSSPSRLAGEGFSYNEQFF
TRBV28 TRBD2 CASIAGGENTGELFF
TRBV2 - CASSVWRASNQPQHF
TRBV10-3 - CAISERQDPTDTQYF
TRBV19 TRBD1 CASSMDTGGANQPQHF
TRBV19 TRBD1 CASSTESTGGGTEAFF
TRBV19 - CASSIGPGLYQHF
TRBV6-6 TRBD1 CASSYQTGGLNQPQHF
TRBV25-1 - CASSGYGANVLTF
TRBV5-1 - CASSGPTDTQYF
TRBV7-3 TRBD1 CASSLGTGIYNEQFF
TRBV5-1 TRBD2 CASSPRGAGGYNEQFF
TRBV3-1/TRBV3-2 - CASSRLGASNYGYTF
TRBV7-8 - CASSLRRGVTGELFF
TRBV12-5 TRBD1 CASGLTSTGGAYYGYTF
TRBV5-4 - CASSLGAGYYEQYF
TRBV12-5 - CASGLVQGSYTF
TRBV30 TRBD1 CAWSRPGQGSTEAFF
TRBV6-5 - CASSSDYNEQYF
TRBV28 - CASSSFVQGNSPLHF
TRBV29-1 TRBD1 CSVGGQGGEQYF
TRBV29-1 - CSVEEAVNQPQHF
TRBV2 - CASSHGETQYF
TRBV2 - CASSDGGRGGETQYF
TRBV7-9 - CASSLGGDIIEQYF
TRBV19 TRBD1 CASSIGQGGGSPQHF
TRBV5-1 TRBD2 CASRFRPGLAYQETQYF
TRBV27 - CASSLTAKLGELFF
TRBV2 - CASRGQNTEAFF
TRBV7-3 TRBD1 CASSTQTGDYGYTF
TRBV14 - CASSRFQGDTQYF
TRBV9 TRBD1 CASSVSSQGATEAFF
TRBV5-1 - CASSFGFLNTGELFF
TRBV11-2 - CASSPREGTYEQYF
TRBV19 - CASSPWGRRGDGELFF
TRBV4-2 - CASSQDSGDYGYTF
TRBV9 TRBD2 CASSVDWLAGTDTQYF
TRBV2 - CASSEGQNYQPQHF
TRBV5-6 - CASRGGRGELFF
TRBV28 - CASCRGTNEKLFF
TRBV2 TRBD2 CASGGTSVVYNEQFF
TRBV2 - CASSPLGSSYNSPLHF